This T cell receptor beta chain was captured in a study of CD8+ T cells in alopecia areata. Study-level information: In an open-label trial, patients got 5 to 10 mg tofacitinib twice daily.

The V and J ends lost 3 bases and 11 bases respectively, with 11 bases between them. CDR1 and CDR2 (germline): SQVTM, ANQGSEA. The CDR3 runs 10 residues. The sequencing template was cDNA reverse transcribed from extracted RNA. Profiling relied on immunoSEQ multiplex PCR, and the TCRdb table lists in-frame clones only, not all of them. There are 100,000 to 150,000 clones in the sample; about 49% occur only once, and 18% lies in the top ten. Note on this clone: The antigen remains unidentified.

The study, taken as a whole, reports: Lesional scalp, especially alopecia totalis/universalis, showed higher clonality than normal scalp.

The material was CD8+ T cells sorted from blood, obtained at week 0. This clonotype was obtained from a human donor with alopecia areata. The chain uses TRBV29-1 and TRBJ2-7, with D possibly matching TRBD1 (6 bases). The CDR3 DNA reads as TGCAGCGTTGAGGCAGGGGCCGAGTACTTC. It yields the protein CSVEAGAEYF.